Listed below are T cell receptor beta chains from one sample, sequenced in a study of blood T cell repertoires in COVID-19. Data came from immunoSEQ multiplex PCR; TCRdb stores just in-frame clones and leaves some out. This table has around 130,000 clones, approximately 86% appearing once. What was sequenced was PBMCs or T cells enriched from blood (not recorded which). These receptors came from a woman between 50 and 59 years old who had recovered from COVID-19. CDR3s include the opening cysteine and the closing phenylalanine or tryptophan. D genes are given only for firm matches. Only part of the rows carry a size: once, few, many, or a class if the clone is expanded.

V gene,clone size,D gene,J gene,CDR3 DNA,CDR3 protein
TRBV10-3,-,-,TRBJ2-5,TGTGCCATCAAGGAGGGGGGGAACCAAGAGACCCAGTACTTC,CAIKEGGNQETQYF
TRBV24-1,-,TRBD1,TRBJ1-2,TGTGCCACCAGTGACCGGACAGGGAACGGCTACACCTTC,CATSDRTGNGYTF
TRBV13,once,-,TRBJ2-1,TGTGCCAGCAGCTTAGGCAGCGGGTCCGACAATGAGCAGTTCTTC,CASSLGSGSDNEQFF
TRBV6-5,-,TRBD2,TRBJ2-5,TGTGCCAGCAGACCCGCGGGGGGTGAGACCCAGTACTTC,CASRPAGGETQYF
TRBV11-2,-,TRBD1,TRBJ2-5,TGTGCCAGCAGCTCCCGGGACAGGGTCCCGCAAGAGACCCAGTACTTC,CASSSRDRVPQETQYF
TRBV27,few,TRBD2,TRBJ2-7,TGTGCCAGCAGCACCCCTATTCCTAGCGGGGAGGTGGGGGAGCAGTACTTC,CASSTPIPSGEVGEQYF
TRBV10-3,-,-,TRBJ2-3,TGTGCCATCAGTGAGCAGCAGGGAACCGGAACGCAGTATTTT,CAISEQQGTGTQYF
TRBV20-1,-,TRBD1,TRBJ1-5,TGCAGTGCTAGTGAGGGGGCGGGTATCAATCAGCCCCAGCATTTT,CSASEGAGINQPQHF
TRBV6-4,few,-,TRBJ2-6,TGTGCCAGCAGTGACTCCGACAGCTCTGGGGCCAACGTCCTGACTTTC,CASSDSDSSGANVLTF
TRBV14,-,-,TRBJ1-2,TGTGCCAGCAGCCAAGAAGCGGGGTGGTATGGCTACACCTTC,CASSQEAGWYGYTF
TRBV6-2/TRBV6-3,-,TRBD1,TRBJ1-2,TGTGCCAGCAGTCTTCATACAGGGGGCTATGGCTACACCTTC,CASSLHTGGYGYTF
TRBV10-1,-,-,TRBJ2-7,TGCGCCAGCAGTGAGTCGATCTGGCTCGAGCAGTACTTC,CASSESIWLEQYF
TRBV6-5,-,TRBD1,TRBJ1-1,TGTGCCAGCAGATCTACCGGGACAGGGAACACTGAAGCTTTCTTT,CASRSTGTGNTEAFF
TRBV4-2,-,-,TRBJ2-2,TGTGCCAGCAGCCTCGGGACGGGGACACAGAACACCGGGGAGCTGTTTTTT,CASSLGTGTQNTGELFF
TRBV28,-,TRBD1,TRBJ2-7,TGTGCCAGCAGTTCGGGACAGCTTTACGAGCAGTACTTC,CASSSGQLYEQYF
TRBV6-1,-,-,TRBJ2-1,TGTGCCAGCAGTGAACGGGGGTCTTACAATGAGCAGTTCTTC,CASSERGSYNEQFF
TRBV7-9,-,TRBD1,TRBJ2-7,TGTGCCAGCAGCTTAGTAGTGGACAGGGACCACGAGCAGTACTTC,CASSLVVDRDHEQYF
TRBV10-3,-,TRBD1,TRBJ1-1,TGTGCCATCAGTAGTGGGACAGGGATTCTCTCCACTGAAGCTTTCTTT,CAISSGTGILSTEAFF
TRBV4-3,-,TRBD2,TRBJ2-2,TGCGCCAGCAGCCAAGGCGGGGGGGTTAGCGGGGAGCTGTTTTTT,CASSQGGGVSGELFF